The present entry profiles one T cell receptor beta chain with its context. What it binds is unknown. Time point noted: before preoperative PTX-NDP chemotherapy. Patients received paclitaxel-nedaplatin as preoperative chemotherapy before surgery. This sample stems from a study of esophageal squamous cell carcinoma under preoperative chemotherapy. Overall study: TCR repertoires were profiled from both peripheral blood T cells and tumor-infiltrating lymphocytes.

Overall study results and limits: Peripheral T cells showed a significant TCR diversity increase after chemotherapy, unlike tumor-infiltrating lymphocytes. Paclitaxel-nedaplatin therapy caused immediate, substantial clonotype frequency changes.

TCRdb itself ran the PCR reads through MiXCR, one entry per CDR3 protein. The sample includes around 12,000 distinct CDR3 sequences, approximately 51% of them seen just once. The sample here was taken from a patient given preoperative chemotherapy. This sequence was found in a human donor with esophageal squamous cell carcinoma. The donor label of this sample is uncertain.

The CDR3 sequence is CASSPQGRLNTEAFF. As DNA, the CDR3 is TGTGCCAGCAGCCCACAGGGGCGACTGAACACTGAAGCTTTCTTT. V gene TRBV7-2 combines with J gene TRBJ1-1; TRBD1 matches at 7 bases. The trim removed 5 bases at V and 0 bases at J, leaving 6 bases unmatched. CDR1 and CDR2 (germline): SGHTA, FQGNSA. The CDR3 is 15 residues long.